This TCR beta chain derives from a study of tumor-infiltrating lymphocytes in primary liver carcinoma. For the study at large: Spanning 4.2 to 10 cm, the tumors were T1-T3 N0M0. General study points: Top-250-clone fractions were significantly higher in tumors than in blood (p = 0.039). Whereas tumor region pairs overlapped more, tumor-adjacent and tumor-blood pairs overlapped less.

This CDR3 spans 19 amino acids. Germline V gene data show CDR1 as LGHNA and CDR2 as YNFKEQ. A primer in the constant region served to generate TCR beta cDNA from around 500 ng of total RNA. TCR beta libraries came from three nested multiplex PCR rounds using slightly modified ARM-PCR. Running approximately 10 cycles apiece, the first two PCR rounds relied on TRBV1-TRBV30 forward primers together with a C-beta reverse primer. TCRdb re-called the multiplex PCR reads with MiXCR, one entry per CDR3 protein. This sample yields 95,000 to 150,000 distinct CDR3 sequences, of which about 68% are seen a single time; approximately 9.7% belongs to the top ten. This clonotype was seen a handful of times. The target antigen is unknown. A read error may be the cause here, since a much bigger clone is one base away. Both RNA and DNA were isolated together from around 20-30 mg of bulk tissue that had not been sorted. Each tumor sample had over 90% viable tumor cells.

This clonotype originated in a woman aged 55-75 years with primary liver carcinoma and hepatitis B virus infection. The rearrangement uses TRBV4-2 and TRBJ2-6; tentatively, D is TRBD1 (6 bases). Sequenced material: liver tumor tissue from sampling region 1. Subset: tumor region T1, superior pole. CDR3: CVSSSLGAAVSSGANVLTF. The CDR3 DNA is TGTGTCAGCAGCTCCCTGGGGGCAGCGGTCTCCTCTGGGGCCAACGTCCTGACTTTC.